The rows below give T cell receptor beta chains drawn from one sample of a study of early T cells in non-severe SARS-CoV-2 infection. TCRdb independently ran MiXCR on the 5' RACE reads; one entry per CDR3 protein. This sample has tens of thousands of distinct CDR3 sequences, with roughly 9.7% found just once. Sequencing was performed on whole blood. These receptors all stem from an adult who was a healthcare worker with PCR-confirmed SARS-CoV-2 infection or an uninfected control (not recorded which). CDR3s leave out the opening cysteine and the closing phenylalanine or tryptophan. The D gene is left open where the match is weak.

j_call d_call v_call cdr3_aa
TRBJ2-5 TRBD1 TRBV5-4 ASSLGVGGARNYQETQY
TRBJ2-4 TRBD2 TRBV7-2 ANNWGGRDKNIQY
TRBJ2-1 NA TRBV21-1 ASSTEIYNEQF
TRBJ2-5 NA TRBV7-2 ASRGAETQY
TRBJ2-3 NA TRBV29-1 SVRPDAKNTQY
TRBJ2-7 NA TRBV6-5 ASSFLGRQY
TRBJ2-3 NA TRBV14 ASSQVLSFRASTDTQY
TRBJ2-7 TRBD1 TRBV4-2 ASSQDLTGNYEQY
TRBJ2-3 NA TRBV5-6 ASSLGLDTQY
TRBJ2-7 NA TRBV29-1 SVETDEQY
TRBJ2-3 NA TRBV27 ASRVGSYTDTQY
TRBJ2-1 NA TRBV7-2 ASSLKDEQF
TRBJ2-3 NA TRBV5-1 ASSLERASTDTQY
TRBJ2-5 NA TRBV7-3 ASSLIGRYGTQY
TRBJ2-3 TRBD2 TRBV6-5 ASRELAGVTLDTQY
TRBJ2-1 NA TRBV4-2 ASSQERVKGEQF
TRBJ2-1 NA TRBV18 ASSGTLLYNEQF
TRBJ1-1 NA TRBV20-1 SARGAGLGDTEAF
TRBJ2-2 TRBD2 TRBV7-9 ASSPASGRANTGELF
TRBJ2-4 NA TRBV20-1 SAYPALAKNIQY